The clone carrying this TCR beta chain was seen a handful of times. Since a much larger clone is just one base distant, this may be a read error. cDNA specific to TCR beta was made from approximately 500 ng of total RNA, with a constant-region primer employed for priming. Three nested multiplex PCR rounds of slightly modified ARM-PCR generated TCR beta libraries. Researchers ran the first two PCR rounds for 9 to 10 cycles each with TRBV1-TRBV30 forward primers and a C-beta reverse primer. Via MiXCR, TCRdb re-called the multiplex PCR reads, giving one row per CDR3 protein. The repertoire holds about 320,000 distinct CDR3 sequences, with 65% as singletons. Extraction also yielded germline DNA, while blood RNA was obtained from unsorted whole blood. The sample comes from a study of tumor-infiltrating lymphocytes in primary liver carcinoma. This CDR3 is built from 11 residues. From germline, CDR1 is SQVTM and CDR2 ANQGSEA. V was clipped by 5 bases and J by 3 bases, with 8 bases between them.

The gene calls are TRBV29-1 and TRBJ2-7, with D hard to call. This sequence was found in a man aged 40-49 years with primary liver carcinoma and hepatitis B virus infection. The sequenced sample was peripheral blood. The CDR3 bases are TGCAGCGTTAGTGATGTCTACGAGCAGTACTTC. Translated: CSVSDVYEQYF.